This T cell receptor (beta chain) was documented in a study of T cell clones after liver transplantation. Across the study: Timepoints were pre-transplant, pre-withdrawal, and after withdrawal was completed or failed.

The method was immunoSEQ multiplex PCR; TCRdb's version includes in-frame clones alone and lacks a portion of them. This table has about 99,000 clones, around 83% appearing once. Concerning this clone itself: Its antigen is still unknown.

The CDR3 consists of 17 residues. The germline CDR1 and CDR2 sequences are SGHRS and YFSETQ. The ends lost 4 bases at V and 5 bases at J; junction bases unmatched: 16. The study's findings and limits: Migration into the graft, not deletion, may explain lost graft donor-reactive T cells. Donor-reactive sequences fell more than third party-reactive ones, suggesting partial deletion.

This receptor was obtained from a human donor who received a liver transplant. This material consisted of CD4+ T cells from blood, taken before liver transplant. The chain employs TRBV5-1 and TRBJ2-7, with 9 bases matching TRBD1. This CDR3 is CASSRGTGRDLGNEQYF. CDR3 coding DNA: TGCGCCAGCAGCCGTGGGACAGGGAGAGACTTAGGGAACGAGCAGTACTTC.